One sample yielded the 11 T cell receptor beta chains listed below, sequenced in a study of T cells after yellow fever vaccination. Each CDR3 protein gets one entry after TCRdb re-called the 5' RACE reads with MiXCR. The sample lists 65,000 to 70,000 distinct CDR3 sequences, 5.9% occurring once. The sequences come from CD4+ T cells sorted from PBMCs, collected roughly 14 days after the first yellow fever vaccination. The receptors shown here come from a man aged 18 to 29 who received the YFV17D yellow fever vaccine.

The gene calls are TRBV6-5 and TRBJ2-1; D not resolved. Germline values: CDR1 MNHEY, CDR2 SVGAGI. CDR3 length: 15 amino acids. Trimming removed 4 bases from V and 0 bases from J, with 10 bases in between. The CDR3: CASSFSLGSYNEQFF. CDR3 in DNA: TGTGCCAGCAGTTTCAGCCTCGGCTCCTACAATGAGCAGTTCTTC.

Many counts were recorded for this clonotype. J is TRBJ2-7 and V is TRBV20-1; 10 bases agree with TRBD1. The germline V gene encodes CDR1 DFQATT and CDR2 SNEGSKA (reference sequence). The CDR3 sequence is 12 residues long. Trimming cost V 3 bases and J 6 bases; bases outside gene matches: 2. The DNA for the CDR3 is TGCAGTGCTAGGGGGACAGGGGTCGAGCAGTACTTC. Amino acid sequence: CSARGTGVEQYF.

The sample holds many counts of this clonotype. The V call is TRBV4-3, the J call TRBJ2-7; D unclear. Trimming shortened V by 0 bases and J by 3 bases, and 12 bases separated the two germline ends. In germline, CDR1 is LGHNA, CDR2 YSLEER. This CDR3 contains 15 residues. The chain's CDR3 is CASSQDRGLGYEQYF. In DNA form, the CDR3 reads TGCGCCAGCAGCCAAGACCGTGGATTGGGCTACGAGCAGTACTTC.

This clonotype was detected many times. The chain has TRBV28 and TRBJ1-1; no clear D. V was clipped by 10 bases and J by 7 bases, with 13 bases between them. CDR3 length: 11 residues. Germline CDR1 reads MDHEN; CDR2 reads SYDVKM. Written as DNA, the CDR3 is TGTGCCACCCGACAAGACCTTGAAGCTTTCTTT. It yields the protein CATRQDLEAFF.

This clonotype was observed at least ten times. CDR3 sequence: CAISRDSSGNTIYF. The DNA for the CDR3 is TGTGCCATCAGTAGGGACAGCTCTGGAAACACCATATATTTT. J is TRBJ1-3 and V is TRBV10-3, with TRBD1 matching over 7 bases. The CDR3 runs to 14 residues. Germline CDR1 and CDR2: ENHRY and SYGVKD. Trimming removed 5 bases from V and 0 bases from J; junction bases left unmatched: 1.

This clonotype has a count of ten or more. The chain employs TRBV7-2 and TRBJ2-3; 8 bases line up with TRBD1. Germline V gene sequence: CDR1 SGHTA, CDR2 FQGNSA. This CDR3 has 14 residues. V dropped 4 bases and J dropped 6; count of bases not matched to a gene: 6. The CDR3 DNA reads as TGTGCCAGCAGCTCGGACAGGGTTGACGATACGCAGTATTTT. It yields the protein CASSSDRVDDTQYF.

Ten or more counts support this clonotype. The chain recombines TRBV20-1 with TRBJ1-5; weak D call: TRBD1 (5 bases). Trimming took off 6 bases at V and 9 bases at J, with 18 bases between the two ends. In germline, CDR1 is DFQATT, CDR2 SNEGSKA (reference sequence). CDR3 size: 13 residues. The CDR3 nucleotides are TGCAGTGCCCATGAGGGGCCCGGAGGGCCCCAGCATTTT. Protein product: CSAHEGPGGPQHF.

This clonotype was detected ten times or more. DNA of the CDR3: TGTGCCTGGAGTGTACACAGTAGGGGGTACGGTGGCTACACCTTC. As protein: CAWSVHSRGYGGYTF. This sequence joins TRBV30 and TRBJ1-2, with a tentative D call TRBD1 (6 bases). Germline V gives CDR1 GTSNPN, CDR2 SVGIG (reference sequence). This CDR3 is 15 amino acids long. V gave up 0 bases and J gave up 7 bases, with 18 bases separating them. The entire variable domain, with the rest obtained from reference TRBV30 and TRBJ1-2, is as follows: SQTIHQWPATLVQPVGSPLSLECTVEGTSNPNLYWYRQAAGRGLQLLFYSVGIGQISSEVPQNLSASRPQDRQFILSSKKLLLSDSGFYLCAWSVHSRGYGGYTFGSGTRLTVV.

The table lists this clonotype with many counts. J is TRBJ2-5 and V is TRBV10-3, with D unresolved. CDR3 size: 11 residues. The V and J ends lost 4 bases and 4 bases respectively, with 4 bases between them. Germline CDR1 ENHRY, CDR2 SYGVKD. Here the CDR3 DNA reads TGTGCCATCAGTGGTGGAGAGACCCAGTACTTC. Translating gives CAISGGETQYF.

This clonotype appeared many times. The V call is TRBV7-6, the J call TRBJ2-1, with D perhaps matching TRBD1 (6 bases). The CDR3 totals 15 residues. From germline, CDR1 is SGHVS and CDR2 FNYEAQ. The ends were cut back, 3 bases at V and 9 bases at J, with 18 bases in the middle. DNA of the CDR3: TGTGCCAGCAGCTTGGGTGCTTCAGGGGTCGGTGAGCAGTTCTTC. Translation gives CASSLGASGVGEQFF.

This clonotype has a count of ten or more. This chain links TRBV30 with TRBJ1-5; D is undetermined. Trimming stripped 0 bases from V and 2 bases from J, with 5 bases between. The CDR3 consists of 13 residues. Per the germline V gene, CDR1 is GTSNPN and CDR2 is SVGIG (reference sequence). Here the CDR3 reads CAWSVRGNQPQHF. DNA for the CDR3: TGTGCCTGGAGTGTTAGGGGCAATCAGCCCCAGCATTTT.